Listed here are 21 T cell receptor beta chains from one sample, sequenced in a study of T cells in Graves' hyperthyroidism and ophthalmopathy. RNA transcripts were the template for amplifying TCR beta CDR3 regions. Initially, a first-round RT-PCR of the TCR CDR3 employed the HTBI primer set. TCRdb called the multiplex PCR reads again in MiXCR, with one record for every CDR3 protein. The table has about 200,000 distinct CDR3 sequences, approximately 16% seen once; the top ten hold more than 50%. The sequenced sample was blood. The receptors derive from a woman aged 45-59 years with Graves' hyperthyroidism.

The chain couples TRBV6-1 to TRBJ2-1, with 8 bases lining up with TRBD2. With 6 bases clipped from V and 8 bases from J, the junction kept 12 bases outside the gene matches. The CDR3 is 15 residues long. Per the germline V gene, CDR1 is MNHNS and CDR2 is SASEGT. This CDR3 reads CASRTTSGVSDEQFF. The CDR3 DNA reads TGTGCCAGCAGGACTACTAGCGGAGTGAGCGATGAGCAGTTCTTC.

This clonotype has a count of ten or more. V gene TRBV3-1 combines with J gene TRBJ2-1; D might be TRBD1 or TRBD2, each matching 5 bases. Germline loops: CDR1 LGHDT, CDR2 YNNKEL (reference sequence). The CDR3 runs 13 residues. Trimming cost V 0 bases and J 12 bases, with 12 bases left between them. The CDR3 reads CASSQEPVGRQFF. The CDR3 nucleotides read TGTGCCAGCAGCCAAGAACCCGTGGGACGGCAGTTCTTC.

This clonotype showed up many times. The chain links TRBV7-8 to TRBJ2-3; TRBD2 is a possible D gene (7 bases). The CDR3 covers 14 residues. The germline V gene encodes CDR1 SGHVS and CDR2 FQNEAQ. Trimming left V 6 bases short and J 5 bases short, with 15 bases between. The CDR3 DNA is TGTGCCAGCAGGGGGGGGGCGGCCATAGATACGCAGTATTTT. Its translation is CASRGGAAIDTQYF.

This clonotype was seen only a few times. V usage is TRBV20-1 and J usage is TRBJ2-1; D remains ambiguous. This CDR3 is 17 amino acids long. Germline assignment: CDR1 DFQATT and CDR2 SNEGSKA (reference sequence). The germline V and J ends were trimmed by 0 bases and 0 bases, with 15 bases remaining between them. The CDR3 DNA follows: TGCAGTGCTAGAGAATTAAGTCGGACCGGCTCCTACAATGAGCAGTTCTTC. Its translation is CSARELSRTGSYNEQFF.

This clonotype showed up many times. The V and J genes are TRBV5-4 and TRBJ2-1; D gene unclear. Germline V CDR1 and CDR2: SGHNT, YYREEE (reference sequence). The CDR3 has 17 amino acids. V lost 1 base and J lost 0, with 14 bases in between. CDR3 amino acids: CASSLTPLGSSYNEQFF. In DNA form, the CDR3 reads TGTGCCAGCAGCTTGACGCCACTCGGTAGCTCCTACAATGAGCAGTTCTTC. The full variable domain, with the rest looked up from reference TRBV5-4 and TRBJ2-1, is ETGVTQSPTHLIKTRGQQVTLRCSSQSGHNTVSWYQQALGQGPQFIFQYYREEENGRGNFPPRFSGLQFPNYSSELNVNALELDDSALYLCASSLTPLGSSYNEQFFGPGTRLTVL.

This clonotype was detected only a few times. The chain employs TRBV20-1 and TRBJ1-1, with D unresolved. CDR1 and CDR2 (germline): DFQATT, SNEGSKA (reference sequence). The V end was cut by 0 bases, the J end by 6 bases, with 11 bases between. The CDR3 is 13 residues long. The CDR3 DNA sequence: TGCAGTGCTAGAGATCCTAGGGTCCCTGAAGCTTTCTTT. Protein: CSARDPRVPEAFF.

This clonotype appeared a few times. The chain has TRBV7-9 and TRBJ2-7; D unresolved. With 6 bases removed from V and 6 bases from J, the gap between germline ends came to 12 bases. CDR3 length equals 12 residues. CDR1 is SEHNR, CDR2 FQNEAQ, per germline (reference sequence). CDR3 DNA: TGTGCCAGCAGTCCGGCGGTGGGCGAGCAGTACTTC. Translating it yields CASSPAVGEQYF. The variable domain in full, with the rest retrieved from reference TRBV7-9 and TRBJ2-7, is DTGVSQNPRHKITKRGQNVTFRCDPISEHNRLYWYRQTLGQGPEFLTYFQNEAQLEKSRLLSDRFSAERPKGSFSTLEIQRTEQGDSAMYLCASSPAVGEQYFGPGTRLTVT.

With regard to this clonotype: Possible read error: a much larger clone is one base away. The CDR3 DNA follows: TGCAGTGCTAGGGGGGAGGGCTATGAGCAGTACTTC. It is translated as CSARGEGYEQYF. The genes are TRBV20-1 and TRBJ2-7; TRBD2 aligns across 7 bases. The CDR3 contains 12 residues. Trimming took 3 bases from V and 7 from J; bases not matched to a gene: 6. Germline values: CDR1 DFQATT, CDR2 SNEGSKA (reference sequence).

This clonotype has ten or more counts. The chain combines TRBV20-1 with TRBJ2-1; D uncertain. CDR1 DFQATT and CDR2 SNEGSKA come from the germline V gene (reference sequence). CDR3 length: 13 amino acids. Trimming pared 3 bases from V and 5 bases from J, leaving 11 bases between. CDR3 nucleotide sequence: TGCAGTGCTAGGGACCCCGAGGACAATGAGCAGTTCTTC. As protein: CSARDPEDNEQFF.

At least ten counts were recorded for this clonotype. The V and J genes are TRBV20-1 and TRBJ2-3; D call uncertain. Trimming took off 3 bases at V and 0 bases at J, with 13 bases between the two ends. This CDR3 is built from 15 residues. CDR1 is DFQATT and CDR2 is SNEGSKA in the germline V gene (reference sequence). The CDR3 DNA reads as TGCAGTGCTAGTGACCATAGATCTAGCACAGATACGCAGTATTTT. Translating it yields CSASDHRSSTDTQYF.

This clonotype was seen ten or more times. J is TRBJ1-1 and V is TRBV6-5, with unresolved D. The CDR3 consists of 13 residues. The germline CDR1 and CDR2 sequences are MNHEY and SVGAGI. Between the trimmed V and J ends, which lost 0 bases and 11 bases, there was a span of 13 bases. CDR3 nucleotide sequence: TGTGCCAGCAGTTACTCGGCGCTTAGGGTGGCTTTCTTT. It yields the protein CASSYSALRVAFF.

The V and J genes are TRBV19 and TRBJ2-7; D uncertain. Germline assignment: CDR1 LNHDA and CDR2 SQIVND (reference sequence). Trimming left V 0 bases short and J 2 bases short, with 8 bases between. The CDR3 totals 14 residues. CDR3 nucleotide sequence: TGTGCCAGTAGTATAGATCCCGGAACCTACGAGCAGTACTTC. Protein sequence: CASSIDPGTYEQYF.

The CDR3 nucleotides are TGTGCCACCGGAGACCTTACGGGACCCAGCAATGAGCAGTTCTTC. This translates into CATGDLTGPSNEQFF. The chain recombines TRBV10-3 with TRBJ2-1; perhaps D is TRBD1 or TRBD2 (5 bases each). This CDR3 comprises 15 residues. Trimming removed 10 bases from V and 6 bases from J, with 22 bases in between. Germline CDR1 is ENHRY and CDR2 is SYGVKD.

The sample holds many counts of this clonotype. The chain couples TRBV7-3 to TRBJ2-3, with D perhaps matching TRBD2 (6 bases). CDR1 and CDR2 from the germline V gene are SGHTA and FQGTGA. The CDR3 extends over 15 amino acids. Trimming cost V 5 bases and J 6 bases, with 18 bases left between them. This CDR3 reads CASSLWTGAVDTQYF. The CDR3, as DNA: TGTGCCAGCAGCCTGTGGACGGGAGCAGTGGATACGCAGTATTTT.

The chain uses TRBV11-1 and TRBJ2-3; D is unresolved. The germline gives CDR1 SGHAT, CDR2 FQDESV (reference sequence). This CDR3 has 15 residues. Trimming took 5 bases from V and 7 from J, leaving 19 bases between them. DNA of the CDR3: TGTGCCAGCAGCCAAGAACCCCAATTACCAAATACGCAGTATTTT. Translating gives CASSQEPQLPNTQYF. The complete variable domain, with remaining parts taken from reference TRBV11-1 and TRBJ2-3, reads EAEVAQSPRYKITEKSQAVAFWCDPISGHATLYWYRQILGQGPELLVQFQDESVVDDSQLPKDRFSAERLKGVDSTLKIQPAELGDSAMYLCASSQEPQLPNTQYFGPGTRLTVL.

The chain couples TRBV29-1 to TRBJ2-7, with D perhaps matching TRBD1 (5 bases). Germline-derived CDR1 and CDR2 are SQVTM and ANQGSEA. CDR3 length: 13 residues. V dropped 5 bases and J dropped 1 base, with 12 bases sitting between them. The CDR3 DNA reads TGCAGCGTTTCTACAGGAGTTTCCTACGAGCAGTACTTC. Protein product: CSVSTGVSYEQYF.

Comment on this clonotype: Without the conserved terminal phenylalanine or tryptophan, this CDR3 likely stems from a read error. The chain links TRBV5-5 to TRBJ1-1; D is perhaps TRBD1 (5 bases). The CDR3 sequence is 13 residues long. Germline V CDR1 and CDR2: SGHKS, YYEKEE (reference sequence). The CDR3 here is CVSSSGRGTEAFL. DNA of the CDR3: TGTGTCAGCAGCTCCGGGAGGGGCACTGAAGCTTTCCTT.

This rearrangement joins TRBV12-3 or TRBV12-4 to TRBJ2-1; 13 bases align to TRBD2. This CDR3 has 17 residues. With V trimmed by 4 bases and J by 5 bases, 8 bases remained unmatched. CDR3 region: CASSSGLAGAVHNEQFF. The CDR3 bases are TGTGCCAGCAGTTCCGGACTAGCGGGAGCGGTACACAATGAGCAGTTCTTC.

This clonotype was picked up many times. The rearrangement joins TRBV19 to TRBJ1-1; 7 bases fit TRBD1. Germline assignment: CDR1 LNHDA and CDR2 SQIVND (reference sequence). With 9 bases clipped from V and 0 bases from J, the junction kept 7 bases outside the gene matches. The CDR3 contains 14 residues. The CDR3 spells CASNRGGMNTEAFF. The CDR3 nucleotides are TGTGCCAGCAACAGGGGCGGAATGAACACTGAAGCTTTCTTT.

This clonotype was counted a few times. The V gene is TRBV27, the J gene TRBJ2-5, with D possibly being TRBD1 or TRBD2 (5 bases each). Per the germline V gene, CDR1 is MNHEY and CDR2 is SMNVEV (reference sequence). The length of the CDR3 is 11 residues. Trimming left V 4 bases short and J 13 bases short, with 13 bases between. The CDR3: CASSSAGTAYF. The CDR3 DNA sequence: TGTGCCAGCAGTTCCGCCGGGACCGCGTACTTC.

This clonotype was picked up many times. J is TRBJ2-1 and V is TRBV2; 9 positions match TRBD2. V gave up 8 bases and J gave up 2 bases; unmatched junction bases: 10. This CDR3 is 16 amino acids long. Per the germline V gene, CDR1 is SNHLY and CDR2 is FYNNEI. The CDR3 loop is CASSPVAGETYNEQFF. CDR3 in DNA: TGTGCCAGCTCCCCGGTAGCGGGAGAGACCTACAATGAGCAGTTCTTC.